This T cell receptor (beta chain) was captured in a study of metastatic and nonmetastatic thyroid tumors. At least ten counts were recorded for this clone. TCRdb called clones again from the PCR reads with MiXCR. The sample contains 43,000 or so clones, less than 5% of which appear only once. Thyroid surgery was preceded by no treatment in any patient. J lost 4 bases, V lost 5 bases, and 4 bases had no gene match. The CDR3 loop spans 13 amino acids. CDR1 is SEHNR and CDR2 is FQNEAQ in the germline V gene (reference sequence). The receptor comes from a female donor with papillary thyroid cancer or a benign thyroid nodule (not recorded which). Some clones in this sample may be carry-over from other donors' samples. The chain has TRBV7-9 and TRBJ2-7, with 8 nucleotides matching TRBD2. The sequenced sample was blood. The CDR3: CASSLAGGYEQYF. Here the CDR3 DNA reads TGTGCCAGCAGCCTTGCGGGAGGTTACGAGCAGTACTTC.